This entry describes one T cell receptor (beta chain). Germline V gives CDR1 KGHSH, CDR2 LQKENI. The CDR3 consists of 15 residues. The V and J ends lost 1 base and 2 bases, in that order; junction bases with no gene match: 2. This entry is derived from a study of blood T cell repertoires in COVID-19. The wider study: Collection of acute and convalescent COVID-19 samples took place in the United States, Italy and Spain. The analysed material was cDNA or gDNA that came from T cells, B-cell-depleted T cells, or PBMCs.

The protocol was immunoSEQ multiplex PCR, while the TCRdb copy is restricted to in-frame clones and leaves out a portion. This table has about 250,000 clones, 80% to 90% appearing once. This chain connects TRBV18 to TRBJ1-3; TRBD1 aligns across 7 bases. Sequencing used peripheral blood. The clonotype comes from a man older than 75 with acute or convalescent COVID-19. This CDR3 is CASSPQQGPGNTIYF. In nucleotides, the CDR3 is TGTGCCAGCTCACCACAACAGGGGCCTGGAAACACCATATATTTT.